This T cell receptor beta chain was sequenced in a study of control samples from healthy donors and cancer patients. The CDR3 loop spans 14 amino acids. The germline V gene encodes CDR1 SQVTM and CDR2 ANQGSEA. The J segment lost 0 bases and the V segment lost 4 bases, leaving 1 base of the junction unmatched. Only in-frame clones appear in the TCRdb table, and some are missing; sequencing was by immunoSEQ multiplex PCR. Among some 150,000 clones listed, roughly 91% were seen once. The chain links TRBV29-1 to TRBJ1-5, with 9 positions matching TRBD1. Sequenced input: blood. The receptor comes from a woman under 40 in good health. The CDR3 region has the DNA TGCAGCGTTGGGGACAGGGATAGCAATCAGCCCCAGCATTTT. Protein product: CSVGDRDSNQPQHF.